The source of this T cell receptor beta chain is a study of blood T cell repertoires in COVID-19. In the study overall: COVID-19 samples, acute and convalescent, were from the United States, Italy and Spain. Sources were T cells, B-cell-depleted T cells, or PBMCs; the material itself was cDNA or gDNA.

Seattle patient enrollment occurred during active infection, with longitudinal follow-up thereafter. The method was immunoSEQ multiplex PCR; TCRdb's version includes in-frame clones alone and lacks a portion of them. The repertoire holds around 120,000 clones, roughly 90% seen once, with 3.5% to 4% in the top ten. Germline assignment: CDR1 SGDLS and CDR2 YYNGEE. The CDR3 totals 16 residues. V lost 0 bases to trimming and J lost 10 bases; unmatched junction nucleotides: 8. The material sequenced was peripheral blood. V gene TRBV9 combines with J gene TRBJ2-1; 12 nucleotides agree with TRBD2. The clonotype was recovered from a woman aged 60-70 years with COVID-19, enrolled during active disease. CDR3 in amino acids: CASSVAASGGAWEQFF. DNA for the CDR3: TGTGCCAGCAGCGTAGCCGCTAGCGGGGGGGCTTGGGAGCAGTTCTTC.